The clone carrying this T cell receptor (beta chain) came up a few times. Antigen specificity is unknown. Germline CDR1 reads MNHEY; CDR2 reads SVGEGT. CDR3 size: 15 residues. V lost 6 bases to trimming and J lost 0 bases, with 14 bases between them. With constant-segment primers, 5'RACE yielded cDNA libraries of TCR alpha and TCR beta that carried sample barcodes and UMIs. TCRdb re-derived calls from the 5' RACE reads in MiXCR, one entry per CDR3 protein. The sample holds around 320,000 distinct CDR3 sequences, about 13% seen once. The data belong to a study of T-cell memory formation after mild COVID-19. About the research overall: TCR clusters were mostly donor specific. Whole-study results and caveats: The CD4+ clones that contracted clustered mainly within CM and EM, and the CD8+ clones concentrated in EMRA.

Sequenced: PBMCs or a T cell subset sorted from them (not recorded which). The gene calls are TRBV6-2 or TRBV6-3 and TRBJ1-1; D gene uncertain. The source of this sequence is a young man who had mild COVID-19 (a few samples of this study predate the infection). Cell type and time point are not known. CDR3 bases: TGTGCCAGCAGCCCCCCGGGCAGCCTGAACACTGAAGCTTTCTTT. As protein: CASSPPGSLNTEAFF.